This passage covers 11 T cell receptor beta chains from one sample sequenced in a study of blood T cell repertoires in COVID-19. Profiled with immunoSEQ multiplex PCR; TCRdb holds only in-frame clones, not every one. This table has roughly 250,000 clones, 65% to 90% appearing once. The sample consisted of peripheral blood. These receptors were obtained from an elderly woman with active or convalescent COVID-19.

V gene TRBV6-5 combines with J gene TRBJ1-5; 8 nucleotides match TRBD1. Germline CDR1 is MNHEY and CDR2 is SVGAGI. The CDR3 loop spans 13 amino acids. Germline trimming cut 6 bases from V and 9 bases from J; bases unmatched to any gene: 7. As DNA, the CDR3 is TGTGCCAGCAGCTCGGACAGGGACGGGCCCCAGCATTTT. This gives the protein CASSSDRDGPQHF.

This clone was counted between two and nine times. The CDR3 loop is CASSQVGGGHGYTF. The CDR3 nucleotides are TGTGCCAGCAGCCAAGTGGGAGGGGGGCATGGCTACACCTTC. V is TRBV4-2 and J is TRBJ1-2, with D maybe TRBD1 (6 bases). Looked up from germline, CDR1 is LGHNA and CDR2 is YNFKEQ. Trimming removed 1 base at V and 6 bases at J, with 12 bases between. The CDR3 is 14 residues long.

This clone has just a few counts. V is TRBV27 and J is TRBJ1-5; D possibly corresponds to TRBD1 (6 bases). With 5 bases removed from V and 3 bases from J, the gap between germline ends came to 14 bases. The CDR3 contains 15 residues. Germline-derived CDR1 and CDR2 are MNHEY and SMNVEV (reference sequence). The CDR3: CASSPGTNFNQPQHF. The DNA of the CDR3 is TGTGCCAGCAGTCCCGGGACAAACTTCAATCAGCCCCAGCATTTT.

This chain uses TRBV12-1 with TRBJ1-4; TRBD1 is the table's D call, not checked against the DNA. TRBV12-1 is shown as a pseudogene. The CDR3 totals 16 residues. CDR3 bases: TGTGCCAGCAGCTCGAACACAGGGGGGACTAATGAAAAACTGTTTTTT. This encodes CASSSNTGGTNEKLFF.

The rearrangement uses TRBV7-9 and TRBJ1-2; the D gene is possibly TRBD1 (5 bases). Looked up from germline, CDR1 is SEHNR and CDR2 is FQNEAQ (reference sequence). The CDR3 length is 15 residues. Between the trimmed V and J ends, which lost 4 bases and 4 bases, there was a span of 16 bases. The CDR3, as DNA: TGTGCCAGCAGCTCGGGCCCGGGGGTGATCTATGGCTACACCTTC. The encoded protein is CASSSGPGVIYGYTF.

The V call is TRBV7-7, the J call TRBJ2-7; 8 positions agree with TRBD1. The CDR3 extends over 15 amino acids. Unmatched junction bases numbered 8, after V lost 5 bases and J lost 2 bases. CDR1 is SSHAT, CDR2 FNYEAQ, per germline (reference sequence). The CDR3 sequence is CASSLGQGSTYEQYF. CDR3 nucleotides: TGTGCCAGCAGCCTAGGACAGGGTTCAACCTACGAGCAGTACTTC.

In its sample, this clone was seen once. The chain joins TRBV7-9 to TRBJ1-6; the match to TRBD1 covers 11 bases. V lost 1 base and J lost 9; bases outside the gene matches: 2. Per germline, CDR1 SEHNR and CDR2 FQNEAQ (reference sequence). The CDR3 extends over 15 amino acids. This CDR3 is CASSLGDRGFSPLHF. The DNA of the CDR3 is TGTGCCAGCAGCTTAGGGGACAGGGGGTTTTCACCCCTCCACTTT.

CDR3 region: CASSGGRGTGLNTIYF. The CDR3 DNA follows: TGTGCCAGCAGTGGGGGCCGGGGGACAGGGTTAAACACCATATATTTT. The V call is TRBV6-1, the J call TRBJ1-3; 9 nucleotides agree with TRBD1. The CDR3 extends over 16 amino acids. Per germline, CDR1 MNHNS and CDR2 SASEGT. With 4 bases clipped from V and 6 bases from J, the junction kept 10 bases outside the gene matches.

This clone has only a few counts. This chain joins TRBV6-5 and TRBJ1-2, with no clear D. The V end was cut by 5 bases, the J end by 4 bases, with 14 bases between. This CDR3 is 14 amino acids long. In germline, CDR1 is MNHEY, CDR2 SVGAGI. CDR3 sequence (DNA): TGTGCCAGCAGTCCCGGGGAAACCAGCTATGGCTACACCTTC. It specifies CASSPGETSYGYTF.

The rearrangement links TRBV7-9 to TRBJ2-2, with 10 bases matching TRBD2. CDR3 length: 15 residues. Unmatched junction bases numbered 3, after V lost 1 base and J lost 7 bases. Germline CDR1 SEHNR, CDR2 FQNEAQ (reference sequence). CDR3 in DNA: TGTGCCAGCAGCTTAGTACTAGCGGGGTACGGGGAGCTGTTTTTT. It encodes CASSLVLAGYGELFF.

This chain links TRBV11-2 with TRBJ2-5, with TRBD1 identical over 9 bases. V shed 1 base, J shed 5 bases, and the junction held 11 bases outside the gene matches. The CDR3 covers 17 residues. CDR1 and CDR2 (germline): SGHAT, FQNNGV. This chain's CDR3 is CASSLGTGGVDGETQYF. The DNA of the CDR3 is TGTGCCAGCAGCTTAGGAACAGGGGGCGTTGATGGGGAGACCCAGTACTTC.